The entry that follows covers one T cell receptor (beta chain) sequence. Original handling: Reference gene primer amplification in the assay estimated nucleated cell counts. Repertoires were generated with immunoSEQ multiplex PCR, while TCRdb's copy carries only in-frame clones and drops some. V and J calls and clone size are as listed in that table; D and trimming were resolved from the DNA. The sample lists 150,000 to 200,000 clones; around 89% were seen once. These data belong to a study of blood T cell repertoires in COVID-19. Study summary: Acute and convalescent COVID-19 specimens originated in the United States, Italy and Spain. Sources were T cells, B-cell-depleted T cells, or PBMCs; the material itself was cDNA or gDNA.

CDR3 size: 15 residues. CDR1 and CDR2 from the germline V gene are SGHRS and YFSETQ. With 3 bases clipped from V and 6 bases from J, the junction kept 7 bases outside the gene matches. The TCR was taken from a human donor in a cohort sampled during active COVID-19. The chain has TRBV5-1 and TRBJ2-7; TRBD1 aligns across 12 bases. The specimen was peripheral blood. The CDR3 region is CASSSTGTGGLEQYF. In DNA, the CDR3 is TGCGCCAGCAGCTCCACCGGGACAGGGGGCCTCGAGCAGTACTTC.